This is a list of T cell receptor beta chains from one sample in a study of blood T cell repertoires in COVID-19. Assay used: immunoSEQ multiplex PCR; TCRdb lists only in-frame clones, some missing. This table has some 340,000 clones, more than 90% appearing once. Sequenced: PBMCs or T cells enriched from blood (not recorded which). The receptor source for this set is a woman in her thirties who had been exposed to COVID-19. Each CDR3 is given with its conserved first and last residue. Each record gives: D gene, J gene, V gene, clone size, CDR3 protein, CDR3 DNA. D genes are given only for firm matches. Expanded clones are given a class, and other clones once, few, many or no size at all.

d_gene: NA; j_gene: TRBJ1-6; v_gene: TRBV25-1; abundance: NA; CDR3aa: CASSVSGNRSPLHF; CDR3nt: TGTGCCAGCAGTGTTTCAGGGAATCGATCACCCCTCCACTTT
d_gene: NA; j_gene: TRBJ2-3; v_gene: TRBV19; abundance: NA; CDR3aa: CASSIRGGGINTQYF; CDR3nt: TGTGCCAGTAGTATTCGTGGGGGGGGCATTAATACGCAGTATTTT
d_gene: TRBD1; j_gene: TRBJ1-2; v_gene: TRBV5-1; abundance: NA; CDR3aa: CASSLSPATGDGYTF; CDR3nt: TGCGCCAGCAGCTTGTCTCCCGCGACAGGGGATGGCTACACCTTC
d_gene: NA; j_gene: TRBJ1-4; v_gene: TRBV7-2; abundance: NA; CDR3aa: CASSLDRPPEKLFF; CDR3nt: TGTGCCAGCAGTCTCGACAGGCCTCCGGAAAAACTGTTTTTT
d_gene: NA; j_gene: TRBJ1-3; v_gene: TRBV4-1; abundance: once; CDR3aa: CASSHPNRDSGNTIYF; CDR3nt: TGCGCCAGCAGCCACCCGAACCGAGACTCTGGAAACACCATATATTTT
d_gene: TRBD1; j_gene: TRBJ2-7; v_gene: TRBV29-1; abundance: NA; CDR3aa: CSVQGGRAEQYF; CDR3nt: TGCAGCGTTCAAGGGGGCAGGGCCGAGCAGTACTTC
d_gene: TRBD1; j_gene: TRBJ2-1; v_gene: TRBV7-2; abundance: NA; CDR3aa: CASKDRGHNEQFF; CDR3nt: TGTGCCAGCAAAGACAGGGGTCACAATGAGCAGTTCTTC
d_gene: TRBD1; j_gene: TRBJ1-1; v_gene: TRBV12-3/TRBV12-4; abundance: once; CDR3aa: CASSLRGQTEAFF; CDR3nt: TGTGCCAGCAGTCTTAGGGGGCAAACTGAAGCTTTCTTT
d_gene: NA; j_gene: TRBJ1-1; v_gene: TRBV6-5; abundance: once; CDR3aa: CASKDTVQAFF; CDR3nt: TGTGCCAGCAAGGACACGGTTCAAGCTTTCTTT
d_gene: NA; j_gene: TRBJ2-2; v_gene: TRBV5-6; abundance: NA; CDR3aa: CASSLIYGELFF; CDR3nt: TGTGCCAGCAGCTTGATTTACGGGGAGCTGTTTTTT
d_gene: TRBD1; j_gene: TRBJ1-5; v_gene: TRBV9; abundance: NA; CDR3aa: CASSVGSGGGQPQHF; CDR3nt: TGTGCCAGCAGCGTAGGGTCAGGGGGCGGTCAGCCCCAGCATTTT
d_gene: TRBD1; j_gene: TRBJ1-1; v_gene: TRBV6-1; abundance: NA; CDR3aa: CASSELGQGNTEAFF; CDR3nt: TGTGCCAGCAGTGAATTAGGACAGGGGAACACTGAAGCTTTCTTT
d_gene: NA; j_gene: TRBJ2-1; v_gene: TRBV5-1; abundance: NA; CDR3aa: CASSLNPQGSRDEQFF; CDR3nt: TGCGCCAGCAGCTTGAACCCCCAGGGGTCGAGGGATGAGCAGTTCTTC
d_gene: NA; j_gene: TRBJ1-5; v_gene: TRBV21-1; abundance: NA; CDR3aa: CASSPNGRGEDQPQHF; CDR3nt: TGTGCCAGCAGTCCTAACGGAAGGGGTGAGGATCAGCCCCAGCATTTT
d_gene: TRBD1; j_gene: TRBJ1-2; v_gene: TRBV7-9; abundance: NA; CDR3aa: CASSLWQGAFDYGYTF; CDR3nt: TGTGCCAGCAGCTTATGGCAGGGGGCATTCGACTATGGCTACACCTTC
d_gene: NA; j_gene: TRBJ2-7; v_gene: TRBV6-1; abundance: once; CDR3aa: CASSEYRDKTEQYF; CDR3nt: TGTGCCAGCAGTGAATACCGGGACAAAACCGAGCAGTACTTC
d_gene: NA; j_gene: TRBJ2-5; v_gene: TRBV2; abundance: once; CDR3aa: CASRMDYTPETQYF; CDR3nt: TGTGCCAGCAGGATGGACTACACACCAGAGACCCAGTACTTC
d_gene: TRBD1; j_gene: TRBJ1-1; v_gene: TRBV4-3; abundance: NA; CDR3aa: CASSLYRGHTEAFF; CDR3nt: TGCGCCAGCAGCCTGTACAGGGGTCACACTGAAGCTTTCTTT
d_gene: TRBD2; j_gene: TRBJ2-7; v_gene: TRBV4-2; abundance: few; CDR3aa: CASSQEEGSGATPYEQYF; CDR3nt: TGTGCCAGCAGCCAAGAAGAAGGTAGCGGGGCCACCCCCTACGAGCAGTACTTC
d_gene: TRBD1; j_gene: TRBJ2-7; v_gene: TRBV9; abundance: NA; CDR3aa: CASSVRDRGHEQYF; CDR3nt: TGTGCCAGCAGCGTCCGGGACAGGGGCCACGAGCAGTACTTC
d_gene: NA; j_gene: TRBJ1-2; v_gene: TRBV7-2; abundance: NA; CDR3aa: CASSLDRASGGYTF; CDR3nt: TGTGCCAGCAGCTTAGACAGGGCTTCGGGTGGCTACACCTTC
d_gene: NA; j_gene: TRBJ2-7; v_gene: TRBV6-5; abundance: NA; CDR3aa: CASSQNGGRPYEQYF; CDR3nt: TGTGCCAGCAGCCAGAACGGGGGGCGCCCCTACGAGCAGTACTTC
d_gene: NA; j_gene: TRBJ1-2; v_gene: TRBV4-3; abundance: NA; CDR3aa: CASSQASRNYGYTF; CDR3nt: TGCGCCAGCAGCCAAGCATCACGGAACTATGGCTACACCTTC
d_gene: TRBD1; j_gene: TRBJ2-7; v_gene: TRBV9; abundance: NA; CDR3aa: CASSVGGQGSYEQYF; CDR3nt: TGTGCCAGCAGCGTAGGCGGACAGGGGTCGTACGAGCAGTACTTC
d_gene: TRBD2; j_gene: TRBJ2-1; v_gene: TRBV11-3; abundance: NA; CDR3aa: CASSLETGGLNEQFF; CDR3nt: TGTGCCAGCAGCTTAGAAACGGGGGGGCTCAATGAGCAGTTCTTC
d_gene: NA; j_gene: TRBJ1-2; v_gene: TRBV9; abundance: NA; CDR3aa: CASSPRYRAPYGYTF; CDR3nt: TGTGCCAGCAGCCCCCGGTACAGGGCACCCTATGGCTACACCTTC
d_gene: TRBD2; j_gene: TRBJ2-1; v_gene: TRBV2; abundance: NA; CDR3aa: CASEMRRGGHVEQFF; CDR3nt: TGTGCCAGCGAAATGAGGCGGGGGGGCCACGTTGAGCAGTTCTTC
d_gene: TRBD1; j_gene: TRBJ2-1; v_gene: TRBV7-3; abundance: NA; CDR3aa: CASSPVPGQGLGSYNEQFF; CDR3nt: TGTGCCAGCAGCCCCGTCCCGGGACAGGGGCTGGGCTCCTACAATGAGCAGTTCTTC
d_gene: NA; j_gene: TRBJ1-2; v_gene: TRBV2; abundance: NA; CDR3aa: CASSENGGLSYGYTF; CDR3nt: TGTGCCAGCAGTGAAAACGGGGGACTGAGCTATGGCTACACCTTC
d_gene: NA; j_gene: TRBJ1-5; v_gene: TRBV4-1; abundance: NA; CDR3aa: CASSQEWGTQPQHF; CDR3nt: TGCGCCAGCAGCCAAGAGTGGGGCACTCAGCCCCAGCATTTT
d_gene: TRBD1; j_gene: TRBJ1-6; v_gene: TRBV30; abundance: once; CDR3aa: CAWRAYRGQDSPLHF; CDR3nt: TGTGCCTGGAGGGCGTACAGGGGGCAGGATTCACCCCTCCACTTT
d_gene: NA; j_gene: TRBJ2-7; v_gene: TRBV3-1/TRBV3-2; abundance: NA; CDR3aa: CASSRRVSYEQYF; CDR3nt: TGTGCCAGCAGCCGGAGGGTCTCCTACGAGCAGTACTTC